This entry describes one T cell receptor beta chain. Its target is unknown. The data originate from a study of CD8 T cells in Susac syndrome. Study observations and caveats: The authors acknowledged that their TCR sequencing and HLA analysis involved a relatively small number of individuals.

The authors sequenced TCR beta from blood CD8+ and CD4+ T cells. Healthy donors, matched for age and sex, constituted the control group. Random hexamers were used to reverse transcribe about 0.5 to 1 ug of RNA. Multiplex PCR with immunoSEQ amplified the TCR beta CDR3 across 54 Vbeta and 13 Jbeta. MiXCR, run by TCRdb on the immunoSEQ multiplex PCR reads, gives a single entry per CDR3 protein. The sample carries around 46,000 distinct CDR3 sequences, 80% to 95% recorded once. This CDR3 is built from 12 residues. Germline V CDR1 and CDR2: SQVTM, ANQGSEA. Trimming took 4 bases from V and 0 from J, leaving 3 bases between them.

J is TRBJ2-2 and V is TRBV29-1; D uncertain. This receptor was identified in a human donor in good health. Sequencing used CD8+ T cells from PBMCs. The CDR3 is CSVVANTGELFF. The CDR3 region has the DNA TGCAGCGTTGTTGCGAACACCGGGGAGCTGTTTTTT.